These 2 T cell receptor beta chains came from one sample sequenced in a study of cytomegalovirus exposure and HLA in healthy donors. The PCR ran on 60 Vbeta and 13 Jbeta primers. Data came from immunoSEQ multiplex PCR; TCRdb stores just in-frame clones and leaves some out. Among approximately 150,000 clones listed, more than 80% were seen once. The sequencing input was PBMCs. Source of these receptors: a woman in her twenties or thirties in good health and CMV-seropositive.

The gene calls are TRBV5-5 and TRBJ1-6, with unresolved D. Germline lookup yields CDR1 SGHKS and CDR2 YYEKEE (reference sequence). Trimming stripped 1 base from V and 0 bases from J, with 8 bases between. This CDR3 is 16 amino acids long. The CDR3 DNA sequence: TGTGCCAGCAGCTTGAGAGGGAGCTCCTATAATTCACCCCTCCACTTT. It translates to CASSLRGSSYNSPLHF.

The rearrangement uses TRBV7-3 and TRBJ2-2; 7 nucleotides match TRBD1. Looked up from germline, CDR1 is SGHTA and CDR2 is FQGTGA. V dropped 0 bases and J dropped 6; count of bases not matched to a gene: 16. This CDR3 contains 19 residues. The CDR3 spells CASSLTMAGGYTSAGELFF. The DNA for the CDR3 is TGTGCCAGCAGCTTAACGATGGCAGGGGGTTATACGTCGGCCGGGGAGCTGTTTTTT.